This T cell receptor beta chain was identified in a study of T cell responses to AZD1222 COVID-19 vaccine. The study, taken as a whole, reports: Samples come after the peak T cell response, not at day 14. Donor demographics were predominantly white British with a female majority; clonal diversity may be underestimated.

Points on this clone: The target antigen is unknown.

Unmatched junction bases numbered 9, after V lost 2 bases and J lost 8 bases. The CDR3 spans 15 residues. Germline CDR1 is LNHDA and CDR2 is SQIVND (reference sequence). The method was immunoSEQ multiplex PCR; TCRdb's version includes in-frame clones alone and lacks a portion of them. The sample holds 90,000 to 100,000 clones; 88% are singletons and the top ten take roughly 15%. The receptor was derived from an adult who received the AZD1222 COVID-19 vaccine. This material consisted of peripheral blood, taken 28 days after the second AZD1222 dose. The chain combines TRBV19 with TRBJ2-1; TRBD2 matches 7 bases. CDR3 in DNA: TGTGCCAGTAGTATATTTTCGGGGACTATCGATGAGCAGTTCTTC. The encoded protein is CASSIFSGTIDEQFF.